Following are 7 T cell receptor beta chains from one sample sequenced in a study of type 1 and type 2 diabetes patients. The PCR template was genomic DNA. Amplification of the beta chain CDR3 used 30 forward and 13 reverse multiplex primers. TCRdb reprocessed the multiplex PCR reads with MiXCR, giving one entry per CDR3 protein. The sample carries more than 250,000 distinct CDR3 sequences, 47% recorded once. What was sequenced was peripheral blood mononuclear cells (PBMCs). The source is a man younger than 35 with type 2 diabetes.

This clonotype appeared a few times. This chain's CDR3 is CSVERTETEDNEQFF. In DNA form, the CDR3 reads TGCAGCGTTGAACGGACAGAGACTGAAGACAATGAGCAGTTCTTC. This chain joins TRBV29-1 and TRBJ2-1, with TRBD1 as a possible D gene (6 bases). The CDR3 covers 15 residues. Germline V gene lookup returns CDR1 SQVTM and CDR2 ANQGSEA. Trimming took 2 bases from V and 5 from J, leaving 16 bases between them.

On this clonotype: The junction and the germline gene differ at one end; a read error may be behind it. This chain connects TRBV28 to TRBJ2-5, with 8 bases aligning to TRBD2. The V gene's germline CDR1 is MDHEN and CDR2 SYDVKM. The CDR3 runs 14 residues. The CDR3 here is CAGSQIAGKETQYF. Here the CDR3 DNA reads TGTGCCGGCAGCCAGATAGCGGGAAAGGAGACCCAGTACTTC.

In its sample, this clonotype was seen a few times. The chain has TRBV14 and TRBJ1-1; D is unresolved. Between the trimmed V and J ends, which lost 6 bases and 1 base, there was a span of 9 bases. Germline V lookup: CDR1 SGHDN, CDR2 FVKESK. This CDR3 is 13 amino acids long. The CDR3 is CASSFSRNTEAFF. The CDR3 bases are TGTGCCAGCAGTTTTTCCAGGAACACTGAAGCTTTCTTT.

The V and J genes are TRBV20-1 and TRBJ2-5, with a weak D call TRBD1 (7 bases). This CDR3 comprises 15 residues. The ends were cut back, 2 bases at V and 4 bases at J, with 17 bases in the middle. CDR1 is DFQATT and CDR2 is SNEGSKA in the germline V gene (reference sequence). The CDR3 spells CSARRDSGWRETQYF. The CDR3 region has the DNA TGCAGTGCTAGACGGGACAGCGGGTGGAGAGAGACCCAGTACTTC.

This clonotype showed up just a few times. At one of its ends the junction is not consistent with the germline gene, which may arise from a read error. CDR3 DNA sequence: TGTGCCATCAGTTCAGGACTAGCGTACGGAGAGACCCAGTACTTC. Protein: CAISSGLAYGETQYF. The chain joins TRBV6-6 to TRBJ2-5; 9 bases are shared with TRBD2. The CDR3 loop spans 15 amino acids. The germline V gene encodes CDR1 MNHNY and CDR2 SVGAGI (reference sequence).

This chain joins TRBV7-9 and TRBJ2-1, with D hard to call. V was shortened by 5 bases and J by 10 bases, with 15 bases between the two germline ends. CDR1 is SEHNR and CDR2 is FQNEAQ in the germline V gene (reference sequence). CDR3 size: 13 residues. In nucleotides, the CDR3 is TGTGCCAGCAGCCCAGATGAGCCCTACGAGCAGTTCTTC. This sequence encodes CASSPDEPYEQFF.

The chain carries TRBV4-2 and TRBJ2-5, with D tentatively TRBD2 (6 bases). Between the trimmed V and J ends, which lost 0 bases and 2 bases, there was a span of 19 bases. The CDR3 is 18 residues long. Germline V gives CDR1 LGHNA, CDR2 YNFKEQ. In DNA form, the CDR3 reads TGTGCCAGCAGCCAAGATAGACGGGGGACGCCAAGACAAGAGACCCAGTACTTC. It is translated as CASSQDRRGTPRQETQYF.